One sample yielded the 12 T cell receptor beta chains listed below, sequenced in a study of blood T cell repertoires in COVID-19. TCRdb's table, derived via immunoSEQ multiplex PCR, lists solely in-frame clones and lacks some. The profile shows some 180,000 clones, approximately 91% of them singletons. Input material: peripheral blood. Source of these receptors: a man aged 18 to 29 with COVID-19, enrolled during active disease.

The chain links TRBV7-2 to TRBJ1-2; D not resolved. Germline loops: CDR1 SGHTA, CDR2 FQGNSA. V was pared by 4 bases and J by 2 bases, with 11 bases between. The CDR3 extends over 14 amino acids. The CDR3 loop is CASSWGDKNYGYTF. DNA of the CDR3: TGTGCCAGCAGCTGGGGAGACAAGAACTATGGCTACACCTTC.

This chain connects TRBV7-2 to TRBJ1-6, with D possibly matching TRBD1 (6 bases). Looked up from germline, CDR1 is SGHTA and CDR2 is FQGNSA. Trimming stripped 6 bases from V and 7 bases from J, with 13 bases between. The CDR3 contains 14 residues. CDR3 nucleotide sequence: TGTGCCAGCAGACAGGGTTGGAAAAATTCACCCCTCCACTTT. Translated: CASRQGWKNSPLHF. The whole variable domain, filled in from reference TRBV7-2 and TRBJ1-6, reads GAGVSQSPSNKVTEKGKDVELRCDPISGHTALYWYRQSLGQGLEFLIYFQGNSAPDKSGLPSDRFSAERTGGSVSTLTIQRTQQEDSAVYLCASRQGWKNSPLHFGNGTRLTVT.

This clone appeared once. The chain combines TRBV7-6 with TRBJ2-7; 7 bases are a match to TRBD2. Germline CDR1 is SGHVS and CDR2 is FNYEAQ. After removal of 5 bases from V and 0 bases from J, the junction contained 7 bases not matched to a gene. The CDR3 totals 15 residues. CDR3 sequence reads: CASSPGEGHSYEQYF. In DNA form, the CDR3 reads TGTGCCAGCAGCCCCGGGGAGGGCCACTCCTACGAGCAGTACTTC.

CDR3 in amino acids: CASRGQVTSGNTIYF. In DNA, the CDR3 is TGTGCCAGCAGGGGACAGGTGACCTCTGGAAACACCATATATTTT. This chain joins TRBV28 and TRBJ1-3; 8 nucleotides match TRBD1. Germline-derived CDR1 and CDR2 are MDHEN and SYDVKM. V lost 6 bases to trimming and J lost 0 bases; unmatched junction nucleotides: 4. The CDR3 totals 15 residues.

J is TRBJ1-5 and V is TRBV2; D remains ambiguous. With 2 bases removed from V and 6 bases from J, the gap between germline ends came to 11 bases. This CDR3 contains 14 residues. From germline, CDR1 is SNHLY and CDR2 FYNNEI. This CDR3 reads CASSEMGAGQPQHF. As DNA, the CDR3 is TGTGCCAGCAGTGAAATGGGCGCGGGTCAGCCCCAGCATTTT.

The V gene is TRBV2, the J gene TRBJ2-7; a weak D match, TRBD1 (5 bases). CDR1 and CDR2 (germline): SNHLY, FYNNEI. The CDR3 has 14 amino acids. The V gene lost 3 bases and the J gene lost 5 bases, with 14 bases spanning the gap. The CDR3 DNA reads as TGTGCCAGCAGTGAGCAGGACATAGTCCACGAGCAGTACTTC. Translated, it gives CASSEQDIVHEQYF.

The rearrangement joins TRBV7-9 to TRBJ2-7, with TRBD2 as a possible D gene (7 bases). Germline V lookup: CDR1 SEHNR, CDR2 FQNEAQ (reference sequence). The germline V and J ends were trimmed by 1 base and 3 bases, with 13 bases remaining between them. CDR3 length equals 15 residues. The CDR3 loop is CASSLGKGGVYEQYF. CDR3 DNA: TGTGCCAGCAGCTTAGGGAAAGGGGGGGTCTACGAGCAGTACTTC. Combining the CDR3 with reference TRBV7-9 and TRBJ2-7 gives the whole variable domain DTGVSQNPRHKITKRGQNVTFRCDPISEHNRLYWYRQTLGQGPEFLTYFQNEAQLEKSRLLSDRFSAERPKGSFSTLEIQRTEQGDSAMYLCASSLGKGGVYEQYFGPGTRLTVT.

The chain carries TRBV19 and TRBJ1-2, with no clear D. Trimming took off 4 bases at V and 6 bases at J, with 6 bases between the two ends. CDR3 size: 11 residues. Germline CDR1 LNHDA, CDR2 SQIVND (reference sequence). DNA for the CDR3: TGTGCCAGTAGTAGGCAGGATGGCTACACCTTC. This sequence encodes CASSRQDGYTF.

This clone has only one observation. The rearrangement joins TRBV27 to TRBJ2-7; 7 positions match TRBD2. Looked up from germline, CDR1 is MNHEY and CDR2 is SMNVEV (reference sequence). The ends lost 8 bases at V and 2 bases at J; junction bases unmatched: 6. There are 13 residues in the CDR3. CDR3 loop: CASGREFPYEQYF. The CDR3 DNA sequence: TGTGCCAGCGGGCGGGAGTTCCCCTACGAGCAGTACTTC.

This sequence joins TRBV29-1 and TRBJ1-3, with 7 positions matching TRBD1. Germline V gene sequence: CDR1 SQVTM, CDR2 ANQGSEA. The CDR3 is 16 amino acids. V trimming: 4 bases; J trimming: 1 base; junction bases outside the gene matches: 10. The CDR3 DNA sequence: TGCAGCGTTGTGCGGCCAGGGGGAACTTCTGGAAACACCATATATTTT. Residues: CSVVRPGGTSGNTIYF.

The rearrangement joins TRBV30 to TRBJ2-2, with D tentatively TRBD1 (6 bases). Germline assignment: CDR1 GTSNPN and CDR2 SVGIG (reference sequence). CDR3 length: 14 residues. Deletions cut 4 bases from V and 1 base from J, with 10 bases between. CDR3 in amino acids: CAWTGTLNTGELFF. The CDR3 bases are TGTGCCTGGACCGGGACATTGAACACCGGGGAGCTGTTTTTT.

This sequence joins TRBV7-9 and TRBJ2-1; tentatively, D is TRBD2 (5 bases). The CDR3 is 15 amino acids. With 5 bases removed from V and 2 bases from J, the gap between germline ends came to 13 bases. The germline gives CDR1 SEHNR, CDR2 FQNEAQ (reference sequence). CDR3 sequence reads: CASSPRTRAYNEQFF. The CDR3 DNA is TGTGCCAGCAGCCCGCGAACTAGGGCCTACAATGAGCAGTTCTTC.